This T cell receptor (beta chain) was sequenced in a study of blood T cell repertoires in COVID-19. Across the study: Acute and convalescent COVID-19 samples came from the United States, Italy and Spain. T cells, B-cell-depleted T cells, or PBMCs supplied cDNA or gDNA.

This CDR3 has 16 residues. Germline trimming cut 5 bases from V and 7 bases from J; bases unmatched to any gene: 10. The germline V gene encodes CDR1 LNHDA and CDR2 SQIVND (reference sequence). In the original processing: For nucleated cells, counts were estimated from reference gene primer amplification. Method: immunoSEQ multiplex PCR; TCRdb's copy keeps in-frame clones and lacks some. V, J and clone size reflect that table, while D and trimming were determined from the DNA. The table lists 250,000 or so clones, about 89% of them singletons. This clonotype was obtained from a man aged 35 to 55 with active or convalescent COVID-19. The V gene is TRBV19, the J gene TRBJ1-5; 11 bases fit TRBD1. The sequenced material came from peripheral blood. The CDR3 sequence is CASSAGQGALGQPQHF. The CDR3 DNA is TGTGCCAGTAGTGCCGGACAGGGGGCGCTTGGGCAGCCCCAGCATTTT.